This TCR beta chain was sequenced for a study of blood T cell repertoires in COVID-19 (TCRdb year 2020). For the wider study: The collaborator samples originated in the United States, Italy and Spain and spanned the acute and convalescent phases of COVID-19. The dataset comprised deeply sampled blood TCRbeta repertoires from subjects exposed to, actively infected with, or recovered from COVID-19. Samples were obtained from the ongoing ImmuneRACE study (first 160 participants) and from some 1,300 subjects provided by 6 global collaborators. Where available, HLA class I and class II types were obtained from metadata supplied by the sample provider rather than from assay-based typing. The repertoires were released in a freely available public database intended as a resource for research on the immune response to SARS-CoV-2. The sample metadata nearly always contained a de-identified subject ID, COVID-19 status, age in years and sex. The prospective study material was composed of cDNA or gDNA derived from T cells, B-cell-depleted T cells, or PBMCs. Paper-wide results and their limitations: Clinical and demographic metadata were provided uncurated, with the amount varying by source and participant.

One collaborating source in Seattle enrolled patients during active infection and followed them longitudinally through the course of disease. Collaborating institutions collected whole blood in K2EDTA tubes following their own protocols. For TCRbeta analysis, collaborator samples were shipped as frozen whole blood, as isolated PBMCs, or as DNA extracted from either sample type. From the cysteine up to the phenylalanine, the CDR3 has a length of 15 residues. Only the CDR3 DNA stays, 45 bases, in frame from base 1. V sheds 5 bases and J sheds 2 bases, leaving 15 bases between their ends. The germline V gene provides CDR1 SGHTA and CDR2 FQGNSA. TCRbeta CDR3 regions were amplified from genomic DNA using the immunoSEQ Assay, a bias-controlled multiplex PCR. The study's processing was this. The number of nucleated cells in each sample was estimated by amplification of reference gene primers within the assay. Sequence reads were collapsed and filtered to measure the absolute abundance of every unique TCRbeta CDR3 rearrangement. Productive Simpson clonality was computed per sample as the square root of Simpson's diversity index over productive rearrangements. TCRdb re-hosts the immuneACCESS table, in-frame sequences only. Its copies lack some clones; in the studies checked, an unresolved V gene accounts for under half of them, and the cause for the rest is not known. The DNA gave D and trimming, while V, J and clone size come from that table. The table for this sample lists 160,000 or so clones; just over 90% of them were counted only once. Roughly 1.9% of the sample goes to the ten largest clones.

Of note for this clone: What antigen it recognizes has not been identified. Nothing much larger sits one base from this clone, and base qualities are not available.

Material: peripheral blood. The TCR was taken from a woman in her sixties with COVID-19, enrolled during active disease. Recombination joined TRBV7-2 with TRBJ1-2, with the D segment identity uncertain. The CDR3 in this case is CASSQPTTRNYGYTF. The nucleotide sequence is given as TGTGCCAGCAGCCAACCCACGACGAGGAACTATGGCTACACCTTC.